This T cell receptor beta chain was documented in a study of T-cell memory formation after mild COVID-19. This clonotype was counted only a few times. One entry per CDR3 protein results from TCRdb running MiXCR on the 5' RACE reads. The sample consists of about 560,000 distinct CDR3 sequences, roughly 17% of them appearing once. The sequence came from an adult woman who had mild COVID-19 (a few samples of this study predate the infection). Cell type and time point are not known. Sequenced sample: PBMCs or a T cell subset sorted from them (not recorded which).

This CDR3 reads CATSDLYRVEGYTF. CDR3 DNA sequence: TGTGCCACCAGTGATTTGTACAGGGTGGAGGGCTACACCTTC. The chain employs TRBV24-1 and TRBJ1-2; D might be TRBD1 (6 bases). CDR1 is KGHDR and CDR2 is SFDVKD in the germline V gene. Trimming removed 0 bases from V and 8 bases from J, with 12 bases in between. The CDR3 length is 14 residues.